This TCR beta chain is from a study of cytomegalovirus exposure and HLA in healthy donors. Points from the study as a whole: A later analysis found that most CMV-associated TCR beta chains appeared HLA-restricted.

PCR was performed using 60 Vbeta and 13 Jbeta primers. TCRdb keeps only in-frame clones here, not all; method: immunoSEQ multiplex PCR. This sample contains about 40,000 clones. The CDR3 spans 15 residues. Germline V CDR1 and CDR2: MNHEY, SVGAGI. The V gene lost 2 bases and the J gene lost 3 bases, with 13 bases spanning the gap. Details on this clone: Its antigen is still unknown.

The receptor's source is a man aged 30 to 39 in good health and CMV-seronegative. The chain uses TRBV6-5 and TRBJ1-2; the D is unclear. Sequencing was performed on PBMCs. CDR3 region: CASSYGEGRDYGYTF. The CDR3, as DNA: TGTGCCAGCAGTTACGGGGAGGGAAGGGACTATGGCTACACCTTC.